This T cell receptor (beta chain) is from a study of identical twins. Germline values: CDR1 MDHEN, CDR2 SYDVKM. The CDR3 is made up of 15 amino acids. Study-wide results and caveats: Cord blood beta clonotypes that were abundant carried fewer insertions, and memory repertoires showed no such trend.

TCRdb reprocessed the 5' RACE reads via MiXCR and lists one record per CDR3 protein. This sample has 1.5 million to 2 million distinct CDR3 sequences; 32% occur once, and the top ten carry 0.25% to 0.3%. Comment on this clonotype: Antigen: not known. Germline is not matched at one junction end, which may reflect a read error.

Sample: cord blood. The receptor's source is a newborn girl in good health. V gene TRBV28 combines with J gene TRBJ2-6; the match to TRBD1 covers 9 bases. CDR3 DNA sequence: TGTGCCAGCAGTTTATCAAGGACAGGGGCCAACGTCCCGACTTTC. Its protein is CASSLSRTGANVPTF.